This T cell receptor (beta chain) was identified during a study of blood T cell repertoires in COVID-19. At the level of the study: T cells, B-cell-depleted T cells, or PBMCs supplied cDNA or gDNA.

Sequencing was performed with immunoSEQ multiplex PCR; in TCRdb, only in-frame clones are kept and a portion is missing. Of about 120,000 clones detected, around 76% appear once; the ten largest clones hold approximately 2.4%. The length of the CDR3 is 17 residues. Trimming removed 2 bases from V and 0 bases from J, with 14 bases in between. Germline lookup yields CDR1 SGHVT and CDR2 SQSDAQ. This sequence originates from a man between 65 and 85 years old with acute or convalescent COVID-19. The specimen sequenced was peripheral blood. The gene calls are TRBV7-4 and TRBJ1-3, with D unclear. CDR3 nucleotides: TGTGCCAGCAGCTTACTCCTGACTGGACTCTCTGGAAACACCATATATTTT. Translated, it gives CASSLLLTGLSGNTIYF.